This T cell receptor (beta chain) was recorded in a study of identical twins. This clonotype has more than one count but fewer than ten. The CDR3 is made up of 12 amino acids. The V gene's germline CDR1 is DFQATT and CDR2 SNEGSKA (reference sequence). The germline V and J ends were trimmed by 6 bases and 4 bases, with 10 bases remaining between them. TCRdb re-analysed the 5' RACE reads in MiXCR, keeping a single row per CDR3 protein. The table shows about 520,000 distinct CDR3 sequences, with less than 25% occurring only once. The sample also formed part of further work on T cells expressing NK-cell markers.

Sequencing used CD4+ T cells sorted from blood. This TCR was sampled from a woman aged 18-29 years in good health. V and J are TRBV20-1 and TRBJ2-1; possibly TRBD2 for D (6 bases). CDR3 region: CSAIADYNEQFF. The CDR3 DNA reads as TGCAGTGCAATAGCGGATTACAATGAGCAGTTCTTC.